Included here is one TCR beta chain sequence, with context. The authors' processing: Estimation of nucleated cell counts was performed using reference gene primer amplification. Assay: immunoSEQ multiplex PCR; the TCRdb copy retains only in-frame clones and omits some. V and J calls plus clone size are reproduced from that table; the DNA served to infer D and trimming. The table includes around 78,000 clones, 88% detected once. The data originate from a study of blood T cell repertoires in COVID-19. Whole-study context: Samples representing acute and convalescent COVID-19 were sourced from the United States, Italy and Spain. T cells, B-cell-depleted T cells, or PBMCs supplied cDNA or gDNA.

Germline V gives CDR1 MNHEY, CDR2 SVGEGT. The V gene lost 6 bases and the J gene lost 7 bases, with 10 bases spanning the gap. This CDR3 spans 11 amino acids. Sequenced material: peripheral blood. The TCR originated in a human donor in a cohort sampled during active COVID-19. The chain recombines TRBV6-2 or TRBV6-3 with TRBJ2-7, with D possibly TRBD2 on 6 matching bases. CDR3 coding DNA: TGTGCCAGCAGCTTTCGGGGGGAGCAGTACTTC. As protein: CASSFRGEQYF.